A single sample gave rise to the 14 T cell receptor beta chains below, sequenced in a study of blood T cell repertoires in COVID-19. Here immunoSEQ multiplex PCR was the method, and the copy in TCRdb shows in-frame clones only, minus some. Here the sample spans approximately 440,000 clones, about 92% being singletons. Sequencing input: PBMCs or T cells enriched from blood (not recorded which). The source is a man younger than 35 who had recovered from COVID-19.

This sequence joins TRBV3-1 (or the pseudogene TRBV3-2) and TRBJ2-1; tentatively, D is TRBD2 (6 bases). Germline CDR1 is LGHDT and CDR2 is YNNKEL (reference sequence). The V end was cut by 0 bases, the J end by 4 bases, with 10 bases between. There are 15 residues in the CDR3. CDR3 amino acids: CASSQEGTVYNEQFF. In nucleotides, the CDR3 is TGTGCCAGCAGCCAAGAGGGGACTGTTTACAATGAGCAGTTCTTC.

This rearrangement joins TRBV2 to TRBJ1-5, with 9 bases aligning to TRBD1. V lost 8 bases, J lost 7 bases, and 9 bases stayed unmatched. This CDR3 comprises 14 residues. Germline V gene data show CDR1 as SNHLY and CDR2 as FYNNEI. CDR3 DNA: TGTGCCAGCGGTGGGACAGGGATTCTGCAGCCCCAGCATTTT. Translating gives CASGGTGILQPQHF. The variable domain in full, with the rest retrieved from reference TRBV2 and TRBJ1-5, is EPEVTQTPSHQVTQMGQEVILRCVPISNHLYFYWYRQILGQKVEFLVSFYNNEISEKSEIFDDQFSVERPDGSNFTLKIRSTKLEDSAMYFCASGGTGILQPQHFGDGTRLSIL.

This clone was counted a few times. V and J are TRBV29-1 and TRBJ2-7, with 7 bases matching TRBD1. The CDR3 extends over 12 amino acids. CDR1 and CDR2 from the germline V gene are SQVTM and ANQGSEA. After removal of 7 bases from V and 3 bases from J, the junction contained 6 bases not matched to a gene. As DNA, the CDR3 is TGCAGCGCCAGGGGACAGATCTACGAGCAGTACTTC. Amino acid sequence: CSARGQIYEQYF.

The CDR3: CASSPLGSNTEAFF. In nucleotides, the CDR3 is TGTGCCAGCAGCCCCCTAGGCAGCAACACTGAAGCTTTCTTT. The chain joins TRBV3-1 (or the pseudogene TRBV3-2) to TRBJ1-1; no clear D. V was clipped by 4 bases and J by 2 bases, with 11 bases between them. The CDR3 length is 14 residues. Looked up from germline, CDR1 is LGHDT and CDR2 is YNNKEL (reference sequence).

This clone came up once. The sample has other DNA sequences that encode this CDR3 too. This chain links TRBV7-9 with TRBJ1-5; no clear D. Trimming took 4 bases from V and 4 from J, leaving 11 bases between them. The CDR3 loop spans 14 amino acids. Germline lookup yields CDR1 SEHNR and CDR2 FQNEAQ (reference sequence). CDR3 region: CASSSGPGNQPQHF. The CDR3 nucleotides read TGTGCCAGCAGCTCGGGCCCGGGGAATCAGCCCCAGCATTTT.

The V call is TRBV28, the J call TRBJ2-7, with D hard to call. Trimming took 5 bases from V and 5 from J, leaving 7 bases between them. Looked up from germline, CDR1 is MDHEN and CDR2 is SYDVKM. The CDR3 totals 11 residues. The CDR3 sequence is CASSPFHEQYF. CDR3 DNA: TGTGCCAGCAGTCCCTTCCACGAGCAGTACTTC.

The genes are TRBV3-1 (or the pseudogene TRBV3-2) and TRBJ2-5; the D is unclear. The CDR3 length is 12 residues. Trimming pared 1 base from V and 2 bases from J, leaving 2 bases between. Germline CDR1 reads LGHDT; CDR2 reads YNNKEL (reference sequence). The CDR3 here is CASSQVQETQYF. The CDR3 DNA sequence: TGTGCCAGCAGCCAAGTACAAGAGACCCAGTACTTC.

The chain combines TRBV7-3 with TRBJ1-5, with unresolved D. Germline values: CDR1 SGHTA, CDR2 FQGTGA. The V end lost 3 bases, the J end lost 7 bases, and 10 bases lay between the germline ends. This CDR3 is 13 amino acids long. CDR3 amino acids: CASSFSAGQPQHF. Written as DNA, the CDR3 is TGTGCCAGCAGCTTTTCGGCGGGGCAGCCCCAGCATTTT.

The gene calls are TRBV7-9 and TRBJ1-4, with D perhaps matching TRBD1 (5 bases). This CDR3 is built from 15 residues. Germline V gives CDR1 SEHNR, CDR2 FQNEAQ (reference sequence). V was trimmed by 2 bases and J by 8 bases, leaving 15 bases between them. CDR3 region: CASSLTGVRGEKLFF. CDR3 coding DNA: TGTGCCAGCAGCTTAACCGGGGTCCGGGGGGAAAAACTGTTTTTT. The entire variable domain, with the rest obtained from reference TRBV7-9 and TRBJ1-4, is as follows: DTGVSQNPRHKITKRGQNVTFRCDPISEHNRLYWYRQTLGQGPEFLTYFQNEAQLEKSRLLSDRFSAERPKGSFSTLEIQRTEQGDSAMYLCASSLTGVRGEKLFFGSGTQLSVL.

Details on this clone: The junction and the germline gene differ at one end; a read error may be behind it. CDR3 amino acids: CASSLNPPRFRGGADF. The CDR3 nucleotides read TGTGCCAGCAGCTTAAATCCCCCCAGGTTTCGGGGAGGGGCCGATTTT. The V call is TRBV11-2, the J call TRBJ2-3; TRBD2 matches at 7 bases. The V gene's germline CDR1 is SGHAT and CDR2 FQNNGV. CDR3 length: 16 amino acids.

The chain carries TRBV7-6 and TRBJ2-3; D perhaps matches TRBD1 (5 bases). Per germline, CDR1 SGHVS and CDR2 FNYEAQ. Trimming stripped 2 bases from V and 3 bases from J, with 18 bases between. The CDR3 contains 17 residues. CDR3 sequence (DNA): TGTGCCAGCAGCTTATACGGTGTGGGGCGCCAAACAGATACGCAGTATTTT. It yields the protein CASSLYGVGRQTDTQYF.

In this sample, this clone turned up once. The chain couples TRBV9 to TRBJ1-3, with a possible D match to TRBD1 (6 bases). Per germline, CDR1 SGDLS and CDR2 YYNGEE. Trimming took off 0 bases at V and 4 bases at J, with 14 bases between the two ends. The CDR3 contains 16 residues. CDR3 DNA: TGTGCCAGCAGCGTAGGGTGGGGGCTTTACGGAAACACCATATATTTT. The encoded protein is CASSVGWGLYGNTIYF.

This chain links TRBV27 with TRBJ1-1, with TRBD1 matching 7 bases. The length of the CDR3 is 15 residues. Trimming at V came to 6 bases and at J to 0 bases, leaving 7 bases not matched to a gene. Germline V gene lookup returns CDR1 MNHEY and CDR2 SMNVEV (reference sequence). The CDR3 sequence is CASRIRQGMNTEAFF. For the CDR3, the DNA is TGTGCCAGCAGGATCCGACAGGGCATGAACACTGAAGCTTTCTTT.

The chain uses TRBV5-1 and TRBJ1-2, with 7 nucleotides matching TRBD1. The CDR3 is made up of 15 amino acids. CDR1 SGHRS and CDR2 YFSETQ come from the germline V gene. V lost 0 bases to trimming and J lost 4 bases; unmatched junction nucleotides: 6. The CDR3 DNA is TGCGCCAGCAGCTTGGATCAGGGGGGCCTCTATGGCTACACCTTC. This translates into CASSLDQGGLYGYTF.